This TCR beta chain is from a study of early stage breast cancer tumors. Across the whole study: ER+/PR+/HER2- status applied to about 70% of the 16 invasive breast tumors. Whole-study findings and limits: Compared with adjacent normal breast tissue, tumors showed roughly 2.4-fold greater T cell density and higher clonality.

Each sample had two DNA replicates, about 0.47 ug blood or roughly 1.4 ug tissue. Clones were sequenced by immunoSEQ multiplex PCR, and TCRdb holds only the in-frame ones, with some missing. The repertoire holds tens of thousands of clones, with approximately 80% as singletons. Turning to this clone: The antigen is undetermined.

Trimming took 4 bases from V and 7 from J, leaving 22 bases between them. Germline V gene sequence: CDR1 SEHNR, CDR2 FQNEAQ (reference sequence). The CDR3 consists of 17 residues. This chain connects TRBV7-9 to TRBJ2-2; D is unclear. The clonotype was recovered from a person in their twenties or thirties with breast cancer. Specimen: blood. CDR3 in DNA: TGTGCCAGCAGCTGGGTTTCAGAGGTGGATACTATCGGGGAGCTGTTTTTT. Encoded protein: CASSWVSEVDTIGELFF.